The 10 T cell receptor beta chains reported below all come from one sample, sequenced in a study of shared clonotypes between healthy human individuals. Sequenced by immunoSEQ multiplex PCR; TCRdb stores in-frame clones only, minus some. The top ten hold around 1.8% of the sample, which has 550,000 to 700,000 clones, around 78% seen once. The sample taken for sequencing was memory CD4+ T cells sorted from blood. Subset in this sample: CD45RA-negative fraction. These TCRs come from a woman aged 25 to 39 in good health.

Here the CDR3 DNA reads TGTGCCAGCAGCTTAGAGGGGACAGGGGAAGGAAAACTGTTTTTT. Translated: CASSLEGTGEGKLFF. The V and J genes are TRBV7-8 and TRBJ1-4; TRBD1 matches 10 bases. The germline gives CDR1 SGHVS, CDR2 FQNEAQ. With V trimmed by 1 base and J by 10 bases, 6 bases remained unmatched. The CDR3 is made up of 15 amino acids.

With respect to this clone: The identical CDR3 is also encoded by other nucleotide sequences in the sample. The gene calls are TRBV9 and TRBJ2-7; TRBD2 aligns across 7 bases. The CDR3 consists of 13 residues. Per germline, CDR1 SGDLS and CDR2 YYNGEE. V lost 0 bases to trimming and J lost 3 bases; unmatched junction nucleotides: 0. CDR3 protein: CASSVGGSYEQYF. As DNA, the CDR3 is TGTGCCAGCAGCGTAGGCGGGAGCTACGAGCAGTACTTC.

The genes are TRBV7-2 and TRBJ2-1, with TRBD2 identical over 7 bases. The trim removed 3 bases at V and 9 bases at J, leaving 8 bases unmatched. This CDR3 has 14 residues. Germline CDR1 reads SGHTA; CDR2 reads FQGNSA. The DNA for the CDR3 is TGTGCCAGCAGCTTTGCACGGGAGGCCGGTGAGCAGTTCTTC. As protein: CASSFAREAGEQFF.

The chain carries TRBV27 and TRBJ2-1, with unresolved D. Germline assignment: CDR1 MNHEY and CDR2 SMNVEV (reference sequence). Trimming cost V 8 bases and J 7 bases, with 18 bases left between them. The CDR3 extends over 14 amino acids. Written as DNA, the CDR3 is TGTGCCAGCGCCCGCGCCCGGATCGGGAATGAGCAGTTCTTC. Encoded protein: CASARARIGNEQFF.

DNA for the CDR3: TGTGCCATCAGCCCGGGACAGGGGGCATCTGACGGCACTGAAGCTTTCTTT. This translates into CAISPGQGASDGTEAFF. The genes are TRBV10-3 and TRBJ1-1, with 12 nucleotides matching TRBD1. Germline assignment: CDR1 ENHRY and CDR2 SYGVKD. Trimming removed 6 bases from V and 4 bases from J; junction bases left unmatched: 12. This CDR3 has 17 amino acids.

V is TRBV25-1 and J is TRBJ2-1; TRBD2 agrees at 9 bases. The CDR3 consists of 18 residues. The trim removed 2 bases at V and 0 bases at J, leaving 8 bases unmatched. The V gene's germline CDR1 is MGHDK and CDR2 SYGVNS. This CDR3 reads CASSERAGGSSSYNEQFF. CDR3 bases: TGTGCCAGCAGTGAACGGGCGGGAGGGTCGAGCTCCTACAATGAGCAGTTCTTC.

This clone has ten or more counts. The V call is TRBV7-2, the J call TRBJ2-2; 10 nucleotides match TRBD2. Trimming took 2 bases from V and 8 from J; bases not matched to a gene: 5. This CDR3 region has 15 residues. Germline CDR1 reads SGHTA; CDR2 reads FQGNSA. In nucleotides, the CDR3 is TGTGCCAGCAGCTTATTGCTAGCGGGAGTTGGGGAGCTGTTTTTT. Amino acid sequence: CASSLLLAGVGELFF.

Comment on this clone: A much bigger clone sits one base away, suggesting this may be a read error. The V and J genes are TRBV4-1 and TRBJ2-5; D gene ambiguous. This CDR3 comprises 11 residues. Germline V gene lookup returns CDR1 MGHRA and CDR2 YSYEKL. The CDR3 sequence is CASSQREAQYF. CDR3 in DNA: TGCGCCAGCAGCCAACGAGAGGCCCAGTACTTC.

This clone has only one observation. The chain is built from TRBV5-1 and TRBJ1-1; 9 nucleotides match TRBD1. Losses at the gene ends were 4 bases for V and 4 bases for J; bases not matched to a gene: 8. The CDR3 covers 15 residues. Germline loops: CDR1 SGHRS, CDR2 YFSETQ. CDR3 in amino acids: CASSAATGGRTEAFF. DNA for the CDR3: TGCGCCAGCAGCGCAGCTACAGGGGGCCGCACTGAAGCTTTCTTT.

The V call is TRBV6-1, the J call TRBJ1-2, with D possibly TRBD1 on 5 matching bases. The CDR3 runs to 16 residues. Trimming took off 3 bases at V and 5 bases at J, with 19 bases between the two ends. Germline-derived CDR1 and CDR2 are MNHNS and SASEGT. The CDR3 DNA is TGTGCCAGCAGTGACCGACAGATTTGGAGGGGTTATGGCTACACCTTC. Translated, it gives CASSDRQIWRGYGYTF.